Below, 11 T cell receptor beta chains from the same sample are listed, as sequenced in a study of shared clonotypes between healthy human individuals. The assay was immunoSEQ multiplex PCR, and TCRdb's table has in-frame clones only and misses some. The sample has about 600,000 clones; 95% to 96% are singletons. The naive CD8 population came from CD45RO-negative cells selected for CCR7, without terminally differentiated effector memory CD45RA+ cells. The sequenced sample was naive CD8+ T cells sorted from blood. Receptor source: a woman between 25 and 40 years old in good health.

The chain recombines TRBV15 with TRBJ1-3; D is unclear. V lost 5 bases and J 2 bases, leaving 7 bases between the germline ends. Germline lookup yields CDR1 LNHNV and CDR2 YYDKDF (reference sequence). This CDR3 is built from 13 residues. The CDR3 region is CATSWAAGNTIYF. Written as DNA, the CDR3 is TGTGCCACCAGCTGGGCAGCTGGAAACACCATATATTTT.

The chain employs TRBV11-2 and TRBJ2-3; TRBD2 is a possible D gene (6 bases). V lost 6 bases and J 1 base, leaving 17 bases between the germline ends. CDR1 is SGHAT, CDR2 FQNNGV, per germline. The CDR3 runs 16 residues. The CDR3 DNA reads as TGTGCCAGCAGTCCGACGGGCGGGATCCGCACAGATACGCAGTATTTT. This translates into CASSPTGGIRTDTQYF. Looking up the rest from reference TRBV11-2 and TRBJ2-3 gives the full variable domain: EAGVAQSPRYKIIEKRQSVAFWCNPISGHATLYWYQQILGQGPKLLIQFQNNGVVDDSQLPKDRFSAERLKGVDSTLKIQPAKLEDSAVYLCASSPTGGIRTDTQYFGPGTRLTVL.

CDR3 loop: CASSLRGHRNGTNTGELFF. The CDR3 DNA is TGTGCCAGCAGCCTACGGGGACACCGAAACGGGACGAACACCGGGGAGCTGTTTTTT. The rearrangement joins TRBV21-1 to TRBJ2-2; the listed D gene, TRBD1, was not tested against the DNA. TRBV21-1 is designated a pseudogene. The CDR3 runs to 19 residues.

This clone occurred once. The chain joins TRBV5-6 to TRBJ2-3; D may match TRBD1 or TRBD2 (5 bases each). The CDR3 consists of 15 residues. Looked up from germline, CDR1 is SGHDT and CDR2 is YYEEEE. Trimming shortened V by 5 bases and J by 2 bases, and 15 bases separated the two germline ends. Here the CDR3 reads CASSAWTGATDTQYF. Written as DNA, the CDR3 is TGTGCCAGCAGTGCCTGGACCGGGGCCACAGATACGCAGTATTTT.

The chain uses TRBV9 and TRBJ2-7; TRBD1 aligns across 7 bases. Germline values: CDR1 SGDLS, CDR2 YYNGEE. The CDR3 has 14 amino acids. V lost 0 bases, J lost 5 bases, and 5 bases stayed unmatched. The CDR3 is CASSVEDRYHEQYF. DNA of the CDR3: TGTGCCAGCAGCGTAGAGGACAGGTACCACGAGCAGTACTTC.

The chain links TRBV15 to TRBJ2-5; 8 bases match TRBD2. The CDR3 runs 13 residues. Trimming removed 0 bases from V and 11 bases from J; junction bases left unmatched: 5. Germline V gene sequence: CDR1 LNHNV, CDR2 YYDKDF (reference sequence). CDR3 protein: CATSRDRREEQYF. CDR3 coding DNA: TGTGCCACCAGCAGAGATCGGCGGGAGGAGCAGTACTTC.

This clone has a single count. The chain combines TRBV28 with TRBJ1-5, with 8 positions matching TRBD1. V shed 6 bases and J 5 bases; nucleotides not matched to a gene: 6. The CDR3 consists of 14 residues. CDR1 is MDHEN and CDR2 is SYDVKM in the germline V gene. CDR3 region: CASSPDRVDQPQHF. The DNA for the CDR3 is TGTGCCAGCAGCCCGGACAGGGTCGATCAGCCCCAGCATTTT.

The J gene is TRBJ1-1, the V gene TRBV29-1; D not certain. Per germline, CDR1 SQVTM and CDR2 ANQGSEA. The CDR3 contains 15 residues. Trimming shortened V by 0 bases and J by 0 bases, and 11 bases separated the two germline ends. This CDR3 is CSVEDPPGMNTEAFF. DNA of the CDR3: TGCAGCGTTGAAGATCCGCCAGGAATGAACACTGAAGCTTTCTTT.

The rearrangement links TRBV5-4 to TRBJ1-2; D gene uncertain. The ends were cut back, 5 bases at V and 3 bases at J, with 14 bases in the middle. From germline, CDR1 is SGHNT and CDR2 YYREEE (reference sequence). There are 14 residues in the CDR3. CDR3 residues: CASRTGRMDYGYTF. The CDR3 coding sequence is TGTGCCAGCAGGACGGGCCGGATGGACTATGGCTACACCTTC.

This rearrangement joins TRBV29-1 to TRBJ2-1; D is undetermined. Per the germline V gene, CDR1 is SQVTM and CDR2 is ANQGSEA. V dropped 4 bases and J dropped 8 bases, with 3 bases sitting between them. CDR3 length: 9 amino acids. As DNA, the CDR3 is TGCAGCGTTGGGGATGAGCAGTTCTTC. Translated, it gives CSVGDEQFF.

This rearrangement joins TRBV25-1 to TRBJ1-1; D may be TRBD1 (5 bases). The V end was cut by 4 bases, the J end by 1 base, with 16 bases between. The CDR3 has 16 residues. Germline CDR1 MGHDK, CDR2 SYGVNS. CDR3 residues: CASSVSAFGGNTEAFF. DNA for the CDR3: TGTGCCAGCAGTGTATCAGCTTTTGGGGGGAACACTGAAGCTTTCTTT.